These 15 T cell receptor beta chains originate from one sample sequenced in a study of STAT5B mutations in CD4+ large granular lymphocyte leukemia. Clones were sequenced by immunoSEQ multiplex PCR, and TCRdb holds only the in-frame ones, with some missing. This table has about 32,000 clones, about 70% appearing once. Sequenced: CD4+ T cells from blood buffy coats. The receptors originated from a human donor in good health.

V usage is TRBV4-1 and J usage is TRBJ1-2; tentatively, D is TRBD1 (5 bases). This CDR3 has 13 amino acids. V lost 2 bases, J lost 4 bases, and 8 bases lay in between. Germline lookup yields CDR1 MGHRA and CDR2 YSYEKL. The CDR3 bases are TGCGCCAGCAGCCAACCCGGGACCTATGGCTACACCTTC. Translating gives CASSQPGTYGYTF.

The chain combines TRBV19 with TRBJ2-2; 8 bases agree with TRBD1. CDR3 length: 15 amino acids. V was clipped by 2 bases and J by 6 bases; unmatched bases: 5. Germline V CDR1 and CDR2: LNHDA, SQIVND (reference sequence). CDR3: CASSIRQGIAGELFF. The CDR3 region has the DNA TGTGCCAGTAGTATAAGACAGGGGATAGCCGGGGAGCTGTTTTTT.

V and J are TRBV20-1 and TRBJ2-7; D gene uncertain. Germline V gene sequence: CDR1 DFQATT, CDR2 SNEGSKA (reference sequence). The CDR3 totals 11 residues. V was pared by 5 bases and J by 2 bases, with 7 bases between. The CDR3 protein is CSAPGPYEQYF. The CDR3 bases are TGCAGTGCTCCTGGCCCCTACGAGCAGTACTTC.

The V call is TRBV7-2, the J call TRBJ1-2, with a tentative D call TRBD1 (5 bases). Germline CDR1 is SGHTA and CDR2 is FQGNSA. Trimming pared 3 bases from V and 4 bases from J, leaving 15 bases between. This CDR3 is built from 15 residues. CDR3 DNA: TGTGCCAGCAGCTTCGCCGGGGCGCGTGGCTATGGCTACACCTTC. Its translation: CASSFAGARGYGYTF. The whole variable domain, filled in from reference TRBV7-2 and TRBJ1-2, reads GAGVSQSPSNKVTEKGKDVELRCDPISGHTALYWYRQSLGQGLEFLIYFQGNSAPDKSGLPSDRFSAERTGGSVSTLTIQRTQQEDSAVYLCASSFAGARGYGYTFGSGTRLTVV.

The rearrangement links TRBV7-9 to TRBJ2-3, with 8 bases identical to TRBD2. The CDR3 is made up of 15 amino acids. The J segment lost 1 base and the V segment lost 2 bases, leaving 2 bases of the junction unmatched. The germline V gene encodes CDR1 SEHNR and CDR2 FQNEAQ (reference sequence). As DNA, the CDR3 is TGTGCCAGCAGCTTAATGCGGGGGGGCACAGATACGCAGTATTTT. Its protein product is CASSLMRGGTDTQYF.

This clone was detected a few times. CDR3 coding DNA: TGTGCCAGCTCACCACAAACAGGGGATAATTCACCCCTCCACTTT. Translated: CASSPQTGDNSPLHF. The chain links TRBV18 to TRBJ1-6, with TRBD1 matching over 7 bases. The V gene's germline CDR1 is KGHSH and CDR2 LQKENI. The CDR3 totals 15 residues. Trimming removed 1 base from V and 5 bases from J; junction bases left unmatched: 2.

This chain uses TRBV7-2 with TRBJ1-1; D perhaps matches TRBD1 (5 bases). This CDR3 region has 18 residues. CDR1 SGHTA and CDR2 FQGNSA come from the germline V gene. V gave up 1 base and J gave up 5 bases, with 23 bases separating them. CDR3 nucleotides: TGTGCCAGCAGCTTAGTGGGGGTAGGGTCGCCCGAGGTGACTGAAGCTTTCTTT. This translates into CASSLVGVGSPEVTEAFF.

This clone has just a few counts. The J gene is TRBJ2-4, the V gene TRBV5-4, with 10 nucleotides matching TRBD1. Germline CDR1 reads SGHNT; CDR2 reads YYREEE (reference sequence). Unmatched junction bases numbered 7, after V lost 0 bases and J lost 7 bases. The CDR3 is 16 amino acids. CDR3 amino acids: CASSLAPGQGSNIQYF. CDR3 nucleotide sequence: TGTGCCAGCAGCTTGGCCCCGGGACAGGGGAGTAACATTCAGTACTTC.

The sample holds one count of this clone. The chain has TRBV6-1 and TRBJ2-1; possibly TRBD1 for D (5 bases). CDR1 is MNHNS, CDR2 SASEGT, per germline. The V gene lost 7 bases and the J gene lost 7 bases, with 20 bases spanning the gap. The CDR3 length is 15 residues. The CDR3 sequence is CASTQGLKVNNEQFF. CDR3 DNA sequence: TGTGCCAGCACCCAGGGCCTAAAGGTGAATAATGAGCAGTTCTTC.

There are a few counts of this clone. The chain combines TRBV29-1 with TRBJ2-5; D is undetermined. The CDR3 is 13 amino acids. V was cut by 5 bases and J by 5 bases, with 15 bases left in between. Germline values: CDR1 SQVTM, CDR2 ANQGSEA. This chain's CDR3 is CSVKYHSSETQYF. Here the CDR3 DNA reads TGCAGCGTTAAATATCACTCCTCCGAGACCCAGTACTTC.

This chain joins TRBV28 and TRBJ2-7, with D possibly TRBD2 on 5 matching bases. The germline gives CDR1 MDHEN, CDR2 SYDVKM. V was cut by 7 bases and J by 3 bases, with 19 bases left in between. There are 15 residues in the CDR3. The chain's CDR3 is CASTQPRGHYYEQYF. The CDR3 nucleotides are TGTGCCAGCACCCAGCCCCGGGGTCACTACTACGAGCAGTACTTC.

The chain recombines TRBV4-1 with TRBJ1-2, with D maybe TRBD1 (6 bases). CDR1 and CDR2 (germline): MGHRA, YSYEKL. CDR3 size: 15 residues. V shed 1 base and J shed 8 bases, with 17 bases lying between them. The CDR3 nucleotides are TGCGCCAGCAGCCAAGTGGCCTCGGGACATCGCGGCTACACCTTC. Its translation: CASSQVASGHRGYTF.

This clone showed up just a few times. The chain couples TRBV28 to TRBJ1-4, with D tentatively TRBD1 (5 bases). V lost 3 bases and J lost 4, with 9 bases in between. CDR1 is MDHEN, CDR2 SYDVKM, per germline. The CDR3 is 14 amino acids. DNA of the CDR3: TGTGCCAGCAGTTTGGCGGGGGATAATGAAAAACTGTTTTTT. Translating gives CASSLAGDNEKLFF.

The chain has TRBV9 and TRBJ1-1; D remains ambiguous. Germline CDR1 and CDR2: SGDLS and YYNGEE. V was shortened by 3 bases and J by 2 bases, with 11 bases between the two germline ends. The CDR3 extends over 14 amino acids. The CDR3 coding sequence is TGTGCCAGCAGCGCGTATACCTCCAACACTGAAGCTTTCTTT. Protein: CASSAYTSNTEAFF.

A note on this clone: The sample contains more than one DNA sequence encoding this CDR3. The chain carries TRBV7-2 and TRBJ2-5; D unresolved. V shed 5 bases and J shed 1 base, with 2 bases lying between them. Germline V gives CDR1 SGHTA, CDR2 FQGNSA. This CDR3 region has 11 residues. The CDR3 nucleotides are TGTGCCAGCAGCCTCCAAGAGACCCAGTACTTC. As protein: CASSLQETQYF.